One and the same sample provided the 2 T cell receptor beta chains below, sequenced in a study of shared T cell receptors in the human thymus. Profiled with immunoSEQ multiplex PCR; TCRdb holds only in-frame clones, not every one. The data show some 660,000 clones, approximately 89% seen once. The same data also contributed to another study, on human thymus T cells.

The sample taken for sequencing was thymocytes. Receptors originate from a boy in the first two years of life with a congenital heart defect.

The chain has TRBV5-1 and TRBJ2-3; 10 positions agree with TRBD2. Losses at the gene ends were 4 bases for V and 4 bases for J; bases not matched to a gene: 18. Germline V gene data show CDR1 as SGHRS and CDR2 as YFSETQ. The CDR3 sequence is 19 residues long. CDR3 sequence reads: CASSPRRLAGAYPPDTQYF. DNA for the CDR3: TGCGCCAGCAGCCCCCGTCGGCTAGCGGGGGCCTATCCGCCAGATACGCAGTATTTT. The full variable domain, with the rest looked up from reference TRBV5-1 and TRBJ2-3, is KAGVTQTPRYLIKTRGQQVTLSCSPISGHRSVSWYQQTPGQGLQFLFEYFSETQRNKGNFPGRFSGRQFSNSRSEMNVSTLELGDSALYLCASSPRRLAGAYPPDTQYFGPGTRLTVL.

This chain joins TRBV7-9 and TRBJ2-7; 10 nucleotides align to TRBD1. This CDR3 contains 16 residues. V shed 1 base, J shed 5 bases, and the junction held 8 bases outside the gene matches. CDR1 SEHNR and CDR2 FQNEAQ come from the germline V gene (reference sequence). CDR3 coding DNA: TGTGCCAGCAGCTTAGTCATTGGACAGGGGGGGGACGAGCAGTACTTC. Protein sequence: CASSLVIGQGGDEQYF.